Sequencing of this T cell receptor beta chain was carried out in a study of blood T cell repertoires in COVID-19. About the study: Sources were T cells, B-cell-depleted T cells, or PBMCs; the material itself was cDNA or gDNA.

Trimming took 2 bases from V and 6 from J, leaving 13 bases between them. The CDR3 spans 15 residues. Germline lookup yields CDR1 SGHTA and CDR2 FQGTGA. Libraries were prepared by immunoSEQ multiplex PCR; TCRdb keeps only in-frame clonotypes and omits some of them. The data show about 97,000 clones, roughly 86% seen once. Sample: peripheral blood. The receptor was derived from a woman aged 30 to 39 with acute or convalescent COVID-19. The J gene is TRBJ2-2, the V gene TRBV7-3, with D perhaps TRBD2 (6 bases). The CDR3: CASSLGQPGAGELFF. For the CDR3, the DNA is TGTGCCAGCAGCTTAGGTCAGCCGGGGGCCGGGGAGCTGTTTTTT.